A selection of T cell receptor beta chains follows, all from one sample in a study of blood T cell repertoires in COVID-19. Repertoires were generated with immunoSEQ multiplex PCR, while TCRdb's copy carries only in-frame clones and drops some. Of 280,000 or so clones in the sample, roughly 86% were seen once. What was sequenced was peripheral blood. The receptors were sampled from a man aged 18 to 30 with active or convalescent COVID-19. Both conserved end residues are part of each CDR3. The D gene is left open where the match is weak. Expanded clones get a size class; other rows say once, few or many, or leave the size out.

v_call clone_size d_call cdr3_aa
TRBV29-1 . . CSAQGKGTEAFF
TRBV6-5 . TRBD2 CASSSGTSHTGELFF
TRBV19 . . CASSNGNTEAFF
TRBV5-6 . . CASSLPQYEQYF
TRBV29-1 . TRBD1 CSVDSQGGNYGYTF
TRBV5-6 . . CASSLAIEARRYF
TRBV5-6 . . CASSWTAGADSPLHF
TRBV19 . TRBD2 CASSISGGTFSYEQYF
TRBV5-1 . TRBD1 CASSPGTGRVDTQYF
TRBV4-1 . . CASKEGSELYNSPLHF
TRBV4-2 . . CASSQASSYGYTF
TRBV14 once TRBD1 CASSQHSRGLGQETQYF
TRBV7-9 . . CASSLVRGGPGYYEQYF
TRBV11-2 few TRBD1 CASSPDRNYGYTF
TRBV7-6 . TRBD1 CASSFTGGPSSYEQYF
TRBV4-1 . TRBD1 CASSHQGANNQPQHF
TRBV20-1 . . CSASNGYTF
TRBV3-1/TRBV3-2 . . CASSYGDSRTNYGYTF
TRBV4-3 . . CASSQDPPGSNTEAFF
TRBV19 . . CASSMPLFGGGNYNEQFF
TRBV10-2 . . CASSESTKLFF
TRBV4-2 medium-sized TRBD2 CASSQDRTGGPDTQYF
TRBV9 . . CASSVGGRGPDTQYF
TRBV6-5 . . CASSLQGSSTDTQYF
TRBV6-1 . . CASSEQGTYGYTF
TRBV7-2 . . CASSAQGTHGYTF
TRBV7-8 . TRBD2 CASSLVGLVREQFF
TRBV18 . . CASSPPIGSLGGYTF
TRBV19 . TRBD2 CASRRGLDDRVGFF
TRBV5-4 . TRBD2 CASSDSSGDPIYEQYF
TRBV2 . . CASRGWRVQPQHF
TRBV5-5 . TRBD2 CASGQRGGAETQYF
TRBV6-5 once TRBD1 CASSRGAGGSQPQHF
TRBV9 . . CASSAGGREKLFF
TRBV2 . . CASSDGRDTTTNEKLFF
TRBV20-1 . . CSASDNRVQYTNEAFF
TRBV10-3 . TRBD1 CAISEQGAYNEQFF
TRBV3-1/TRBV3-2 . . CASSFGQDYGYTF